The text below deals with one TCR beta chain. Its target is not known. Isolated RNA was reverse transcribed in full, so expressed TCRB transcripts were sequenced. Clones were read by immunoSEQ multiplex PCR, and TCRdb kept only the in-frame ones, dropping some. The sample yields hundreds of thousands of clones, less than 20% seen once. The data were taken from a study of beta chain features in type 1 diabetes. Notes on the study in general: Naive, central memory and Treg TCRB repertoires appeared more alike in patients than in healthy donors.

The length of the CDR3 is 12 residues. V was trimmed by 8 bases and J by 3 bases, leaving 11 bases between them. Looked up from germline, CDR1 is MNHEY and CDR2 is SVGAGI. This rearrangement joins TRBV6-5 to TRBJ2-7; D is undetermined. Sequenced sample: naive CD4+ T cells from blood. The TCR sequence derives from a man between 18 and 35 years old in good health. CDR3 in amino acids: CASSRTDYEQYF. CDR3 nucleotide sequence: TGTGCCAGCTCCCGGACCGACTACGAGCAGTACTTC.